These 8 T cell receptor beta chains were sequenced from one sample in a study of blood T cell repertoires in COVID-19. Produced via immunoSEQ multiplex PCR; TCRdb's table is partial and in-frame only. In the table there are under 150,000 clones, under 85% of which are singletons. Sample: peripheral blood. Receptor source: a man aged 35-49 years with active or convalescent COVID-19.

The V call is TRBV7-2, the J call TRBJ1-6, with D unresolved. Germline V CDR1 and CDR2: SGHTA, FQGNSA. Trimming took 1 base from V and 0 from J, leaving 10 bases between them. This CDR3 is 17 amino acids long. CDR3 amino acids: CASSLGGLSSYNSPLHF. The CDR3 coding sequence is TGTGCCAGCAGCTTAGGCGGACTTAGCTCCTATAATTCACCCCTCCACTTT.

Here the CDR3 reads CASSSGGATQYF. Here the CDR3 DNA reads TGTGCCTCTTCTAGCGGGGGGGCCACTCAGTACTTC. The rearrangement uses TRBV27 and TRBJ2-4; 12 positions match TRBD2. The CDR3 has 12 residues. CDR1 is MNHEY, CDR2 SMNVEV, per germline (reference sequence). The V segment lost 11 bases and the J segment 12 bases; nucleotides outside the gene matches: 8.

V gene TRBV30 combines with J gene TRBJ1-1, with a tentative D call TRBD1 (5 bases). V lost 0 bases to trimming and J lost 1 base, with 6 bases between them. The CDR3 has 13 residues. CDR1 GTSNPN and CDR2 SVGIG come from the germline V gene (reference sequence). The CDR3 loop is CAWSVQGNTEAFF. CDR3 sequence (DNA): TGTGCCTGGAGTGTTCAGGGGAACACTGAAGCTTTCTTT. Variable domain in full (rest from reference TRBV30 and TRBJ1-1): SQTIHQWPATLVQPVGSPLSLECTVEGTSNPNLYWYRQAAGRGLQLLFYSVGIGQISSEVPQNLSASRPQDRQFILSSKKLLLSDSGFYLCAWSVQGNTEAFFGQGTRLTVV.

The genes are TRBV5-1 and TRBJ2-7; 10 bases are shared with TRBD2. The junction had 8 bases not matched to a gene; V was cut back by 0 bases and J by 2 bases. The CDR3 is 17 residues long. Germline CDR1 SGHRS, CDR2 YFSETQ. CDR3 protein: CASSLAASGGEPYEQYF. In DNA form, the CDR3 reads TGCGCCAGCAGCTTGGCCGCTAGCGGGGGCGAGCCCTACGAGCAGTACTTC.

V and J are TRBV6-4 and TRBJ2-1; 11 nucleotides align to TRBD1. CDR1 and CDR2 from the germline V gene are MRHNA and SNTAGT. V dropped 0 bases and J dropped 10; count of bases not matched to a gene: 8. The CDR3 length is 16 residues. The CDR3 DNA reads TGTGCCAGCAGTGACTCTTGGACAGGGGGCCCTCAAGAGCAGTTCTTC. It translates to CASSDSWTGGPQEQFF.

This chain uses TRBV28 with TRBJ2-7; 7 bases map to TRBD1. The CDR3 is 14 amino acids. CDR1 is MDHEN and CDR2 is SYDVKM in the germline V gene. The ends lost 6 bases at V and 1 base at J; junction bases unmatched: 6. The CDR3 coding sequence is TGTGCCAGCAGGCCCGGGACAGTATCCTACGAGCAGTACTTC. Its translation is CASRPGTVSYEQYF.

The chain is built from TRBV7-9 and TRBJ1-1; D remains ambiguous. Germline V gene data show CDR1 as SEHNR and CDR2 as FQNEAQ (reference sequence). The CDR3 loop spans 13 amino acids. V was clipped by 2 bases and J by 1 base, with 5 bases between them. CDR3 bases: TGTGCCAGCAGCTTAAGAGAGAACACTGAAGCTTTCTTT. Amino acid sequence: CASSLRENTEAFF.

The chain couples TRBV3-1 (or the pseudogene TRBV3-2) to TRBJ2-7; TRBD1 might be the D (5 bases). Germline CDR1 LGHDT, CDR2 YNNKEL (reference sequence). With 6 bases removed from V and 5 bases from J, the gap between germline ends came to 11 bases. The CDR3 is 12 amino acids. CDR3 DNA sequence: TGTGCCAGCAGTCTAGGACAACACGAGCAGTACTTC. It translates to CASSLGQHEQYF.